Presented here are 5 T cell receptor beta chains from one specimen sequenced in a study of T cell responses to AZD1222 COVID-19 vaccine. Here immunoSEQ multiplex PCR was the method, and the copy in TCRdb shows in-frame clones only, minus some. This sample carries around 130,000 clones, over 75% of them seen once, and the ten largest clones take almost 9.5%. This material consisted of peripheral blood, taken on day 0 of AZD1222 vaccination. The receptor set was obtained from an adult in good health.

The chain combines TRBV29-1 with TRBJ1-2; D remains ambiguous. CDR1 and CDR2 (germline): SQVTM, ANQGSEA. V lost 7 bases and J lost 0, with 21 bases in between. The CDR3 contains 16 residues. The CDR3 reads CSAPDPGRVANYGYTF. CDR3 in DNA: TGCAGCGCTCCCGACCCGGGGAGGGTTGCTAACTATGGCTACACCTTC.

This clone was counted a single time. The chain uses TRBV6-2 or TRBV6-3 and TRBJ2-7; D gene uncertain. The V end was cut by 1 base, the J end by 3 bases, with 10 bases between. Germline CDR1 is MNHEY and CDR2 is SVGEGT. CDR3 length: 14 amino acids. This CDR3 is CASSYLSLSYEQYF. DNA for the CDR3: TGTGCCAGCAGTTACTTGTCCCTGAGCTACGAGCAGTACTTC.

V and J are TRBV6-5 and TRBJ1-5; 8 nucleotides align to TRBD1. The CDR3 has 16 residues. V gave up 4 bases and J gave up 5 bases; unmatched junction bases: 10. Per the germline V gene, CDR1 is MNHEY and CDR2 is SVGAGI. CDR3 residues: CASSSSFGQGHQPQHF. Here the CDR3 DNA reads TGTGCCAGCAGTTCCTCTTTTGGACAGGGACATCAGCCCCAGCATTTT.

This clone has only one observation. The rearrangement joins TRBV4-2 to TRBJ1-2, with D maybe TRBD1 (5 bases). The CDR3 sequence is 16 residues long. Trimming took 0 bases from V and 4 from J, leaving 15 bases between them. Per germline, CDR1 LGHNA and CDR2 YNFKEQ. The CDR3 loop is CASSQDTRGFGYGYTF. CDR3 coding DNA: TGTGCCAGCAGCCAAGATACTAGGGGCTTCGGCTATGGCTACACCTTC.

Here the CDR3 DNA reads TGTGCCAGCAGGGTGGCTGGGAACACTGAAGCTTTCTTT. Residues: CASRVAGNTEAFF. This sequence joins TRBV6-5 and TRBJ1-1, with D uncertain. The length of the CDR3 is 13 residues. Germline assignment: CDR1 MNHEY and CDR2 SVGAGI. Trimming stripped 6 bases from V and 1 base from J, with 9 bases between.